The present entry profiles one T cell receptor beta chain with its context. The sample comes from a study of shared clonotypes between healthy human individuals. V was trimmed by 5 bases and J by 6 bases, leaving 10 bases between them. This CDR3 spans 13 amino acids. Germline V gives CDR1 SGHAT, CDR2 FQNNGV. The assay was immunoSEQ multiplex PCR, and TCRdb's table has in-frame clones only and misses some. The table includes some 630,000 clones, less than 80% detected once. This chain uses TRBV11-2 with TRBJ2-2; D unclear. Sequenced sample: memory CD4+ T cells sorted from blood. The subset denotes: CD45RA-negative fraction. This receptor was taken from a woman in her 30s in good health. The CDR3 region is CASSQTAPGELFF. The CDR3 DNA is TGTGCCAGCAGCCAGACTGCCCCCGGGGAGCTGTTTTTT. Variable domain in full (rest from reference TRBV11-2 and TRBJ2-2): EAGVAQSPRYKIIEKRQSVAFWCNPISGHATLYWYQQILGQGPKLLIQFQNNGVVDDSQLPKDRFSAERLKGVDSTLKIQPAKLEDSAVYLCASSQTAPGELFFGEGSRLTVL.